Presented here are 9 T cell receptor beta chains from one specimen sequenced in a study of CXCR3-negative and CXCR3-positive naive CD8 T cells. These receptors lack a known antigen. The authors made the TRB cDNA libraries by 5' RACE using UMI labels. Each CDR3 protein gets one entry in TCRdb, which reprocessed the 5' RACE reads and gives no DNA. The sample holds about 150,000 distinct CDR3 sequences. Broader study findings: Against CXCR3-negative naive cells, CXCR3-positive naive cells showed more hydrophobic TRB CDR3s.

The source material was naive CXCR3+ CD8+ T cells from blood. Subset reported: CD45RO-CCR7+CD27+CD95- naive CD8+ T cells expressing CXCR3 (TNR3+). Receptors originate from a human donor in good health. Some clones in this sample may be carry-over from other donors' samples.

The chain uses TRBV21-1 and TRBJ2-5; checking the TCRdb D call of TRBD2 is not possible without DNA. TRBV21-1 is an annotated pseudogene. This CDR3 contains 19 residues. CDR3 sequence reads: CASSQGTSGKKRGEETQYF.

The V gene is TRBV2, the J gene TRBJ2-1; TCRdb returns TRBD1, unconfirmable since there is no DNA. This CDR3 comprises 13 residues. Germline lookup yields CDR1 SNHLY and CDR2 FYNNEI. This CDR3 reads CASSVPLENEQFF. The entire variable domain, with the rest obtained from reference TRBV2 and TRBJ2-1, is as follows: EPEVTQTPSHQVTQMGQEVILRCVPISNHLYFYWYRQILGQKVEFLVSFYNNEISEKSEIFDDQFSVERPDGSNFTLKIRSTKLEDSAMYFCASSVPLENEQFFGPGTRLTVL.

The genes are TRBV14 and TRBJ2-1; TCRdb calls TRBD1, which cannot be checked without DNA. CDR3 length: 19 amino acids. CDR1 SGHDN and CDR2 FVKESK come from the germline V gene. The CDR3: CASSQPGQAFQRTVNEQFF.

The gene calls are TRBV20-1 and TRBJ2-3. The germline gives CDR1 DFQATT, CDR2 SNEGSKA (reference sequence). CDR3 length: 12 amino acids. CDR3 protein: CSASPILNTQYF.

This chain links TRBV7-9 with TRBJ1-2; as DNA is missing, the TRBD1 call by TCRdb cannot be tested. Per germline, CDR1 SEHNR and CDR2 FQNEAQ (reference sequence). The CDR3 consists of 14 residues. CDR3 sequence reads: CASSPRDRDYGYTF.

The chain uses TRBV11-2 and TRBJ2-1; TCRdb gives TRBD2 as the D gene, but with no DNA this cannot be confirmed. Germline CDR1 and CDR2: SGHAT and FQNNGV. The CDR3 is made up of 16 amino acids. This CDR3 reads CASSLDGLAGGREQFF.

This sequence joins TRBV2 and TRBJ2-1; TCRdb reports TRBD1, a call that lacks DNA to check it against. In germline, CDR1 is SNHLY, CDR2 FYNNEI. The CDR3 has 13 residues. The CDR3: CARRIQGRVEQFF. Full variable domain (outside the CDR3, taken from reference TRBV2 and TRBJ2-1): EPEVTQTPSHQVTQMGQEVILRCVPISNHLYFYWYRQILGQKVEFLVSFYNNEISEKSEIFDDQFSVERPDGSNFTLKIRSTKLEDSAMYFCARRIQGRVEQFFGPGTRLTVL.

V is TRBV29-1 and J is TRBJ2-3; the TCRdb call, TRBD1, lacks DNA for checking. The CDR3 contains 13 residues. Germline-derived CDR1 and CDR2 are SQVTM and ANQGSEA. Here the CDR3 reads CSAATGMTDTQYF.

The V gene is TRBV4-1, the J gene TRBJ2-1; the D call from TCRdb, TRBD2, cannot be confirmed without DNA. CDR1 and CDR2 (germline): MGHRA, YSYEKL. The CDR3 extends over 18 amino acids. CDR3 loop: CATSVGVAGGGSYNEQFF.